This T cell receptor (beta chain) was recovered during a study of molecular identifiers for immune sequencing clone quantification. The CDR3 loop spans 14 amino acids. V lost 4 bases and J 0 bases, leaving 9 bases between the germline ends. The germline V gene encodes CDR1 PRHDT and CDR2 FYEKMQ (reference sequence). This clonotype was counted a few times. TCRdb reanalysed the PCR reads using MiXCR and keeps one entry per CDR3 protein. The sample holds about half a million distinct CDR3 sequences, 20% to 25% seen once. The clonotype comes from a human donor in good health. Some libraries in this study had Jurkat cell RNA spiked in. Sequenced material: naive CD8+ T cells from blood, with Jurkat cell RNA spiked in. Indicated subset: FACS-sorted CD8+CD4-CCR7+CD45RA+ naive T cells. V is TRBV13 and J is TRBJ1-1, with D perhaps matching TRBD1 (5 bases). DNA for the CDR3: TGTGCCAGCAGCTGGGGGGACCTGAACACTGAAGCTTTCTTT. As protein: CASSWGDLNTEAFF.